This is a list of T cell receptor beta chains from one sample in a study of shared clonotypes between healthy human individuals. The method was immunoSEQ multiplex PCR; TCRdb's version includes in-frame clones alone and lacks a portion of them. The table shows hundreds of thousands of clones, with about three quarters occurring only once. The sample comprised memory CD4+ T cells sorted from blood. The receptors stem from a woman in her thirties in good health. Both conserved end residues are part of each CDR3. Each record gives: D gene, clone size, V gene, J gene, CDR3 DNA, CDR3 protein. A D gene is named only where the DNA matches it firmly. The size of a clone is reported for some rows only, either as once, few or many, or as a class for expanded clones.

d_call: -
clone_size: few
v_call: TRBV28
j_call: TRBJ1-5
cdr3_nt: TGTGCCAGCAGTTTAAGACAGATGACCCAGCATTTT
cdr3_aa: CASSLRQMTQHF

d_call: TRBD2
clone_size: few
v_call: TRBV5-1
j_call: TRBJ2-1
cdr3_nt: TGCGCCAGCAGCTCCTCTAGCGGGGCATACAATGAGCAGTTCTTC
cdr3_aa: CASSSSSGAYNEQFF

d_call: -
clone_size: -
v_call: TRBV19
j_call: TRBJ1-4
cdr3_nt: TGTGCCAGTCTGAGCCAGACTAATGAAAAACTGTTTTTT
cdr3_aa: CASLSQTNEKLFF

d_call: -
clone_size: -
v_call: TRBV28
j_call: TRBJ2-2
cdr3_nt: TGTGCCAGCAAGAGAGGGGGGCAGAGGAGCGAGGAGCTGTTTTTT
cdr3_aa: CASKRGGQRSEELFF

d_call: TRBD1
clone_size: -
v_call: TRBV5-1
j_call: TRBJ1-1
cdr3_nt: TGCGCCAGCAGCCTACGACAGGGCCGAGACACTGAAGCTTTCTTT
cdr3_aa: CASSLRQGRDTEAFF

d_call: -
clone_size: -
v_call: TRBV21-1
j_call: TRBJ2-7
cdr3_nt: TGTGCCAGGGGGACGGGGGGTTCCCCCGAGCAGTACTTC
cdr3_aa: CARGTGGSPEQYF

d_call: TRBD2
clone_size: -
v_call: TRBV28
j_call: TRBJ2-3
cdr3_nt: TGTGCCAGCAGCCTAGCGGGAGGAGTGAAAGATACGCAGTATTTT
cdr3_aa: CASSLAGGVKDTQYF

d_call: -
clone_size: -
v_call: TRBV4-1
j_call: TRBJ1-5
cdr3_nt: TGCGCCAGCAGCCGACATCCTCAGGGTATTAGCAATCAGCCCCAGCATTTT
cdr3_aa: CASSRHPQGISNQPQHF

d_call: -
clone_size: few
v_call: TRBV28
j_call: TRBJ1-5
cdr3_nt: TGTGCCAGCAGTTACTATAGCAATCAGCCCCAGCATTTT
cdr3_aa: CASSYYSNQPQHF

d_call: -
clone_size: -
v_call: TRBV5-1
j_call: TRBJ2-3
cdr3_nt: TGCGCCAGCAGCTGGAAACAGGGCTCAGATACGCAGTATTTT
cdr3_aa: CASSWKQGSDTQYF

d_call: -
clone_size: -
v_call: TRBV11-2
j_call: TRBJ2-7
cdr3_nt: TGTGCCAGCAGCTTAATCGGCGGGAACTCCTACGAGCAGTACTTC
cdr3_aa: CASSLIGGNSYEQYF

d_call: TRBD1
clone_size: -
v_call: TRBV19
j_call: TRBJ1-5
cdr3_nt: TGTGCCAGCCAGGGACAGGGGGCACGGCAGCCCCAGCATTTT
cdr3_aa: CASQGQGARQPQHF

d_call: -
clone_size: -
v_call: TRBV6-1
j_call: TRBJ1-5
cdr3_nt: TGTGCCAGCAGTCCATCCAATCAGCCCCAGCATTTT
cdr3_aa: CASSPSNQPQHF

d_call: -
clone_size: -
v_call: TRBV5-1
j_call: TRBJ2-7
cdr3_nt: TGCGCCAGCAGCTTGGTTGGGACTGGAGCTTACGAGCAGTACTTC
cdr3_aa: CASSLVGTGAYEQYF

d_call: -
clone_size: -
v_call: TRBV5-1
j_call: TRBJ1-2
cdr3_nt: TGCGCCAGCAGCCCCCTTCCGGACACACCACCGTCGGTTGGCTACACCTTC
cdr3_aa: CASSPLPDTPPSVGYTF

d_call: TRBD2
clone_size: -
v_call: TRBV28
j_call: TRBJ2-7
cdr3_nt: TGTGCCAGCAGGCCGGGACTAAAATACGAGCAGTACTTC
cdr3_aa: CASRPGLKYEQYF

d_call: -
clone_size: -
v_call: TRBV28
j_call: TRBJ2-1
cdr3_nt: TGTGCCAGTCAACGGCGGTACAATGAGCAGTTCTTC
cdr3_aa: CASQRRYNEQFF

d_call: -
clone_size: -
v_call: TRBV2
j_call: TRBJ1-4
cdr3_nt: TGTGCCAGCAGTGTAAGGGTAGCGGAAAAACTGTTTTTT
cdr3_aa: CASSVRVAEKLFF

d_call: -
clone_size: -
v_call: TRBV14
j_call: TRBJ2-7
cdr3_nt: TGTGCCAGCAGCCAAGGCCGACGCTACGAGCAGTACTTC
cdr3_aa: CASSQGRRYEQYF

d_call: -
clone_size: few
v_call: TRBV25-1
j_call: TRBJ2-7
cdr3_nt: TGTGCCAGCAGTGACCTCAAAAGCGAGCAGTACTTC
cdr3_aa: CASSDLKSEQYF

d_call: -
clone_size: -
v_call: TRBV9
j_call: TRBJ1-4
cdr3_nt: TGTGCCAGCAGCGTAGAGGCGGAAGGGGCGGAAAAACTGTTTTTT
cdr3_aa: CASSVEAEGAEKLFF

d_call: -
clone_size: few
v_call: TRBV28
j_call: TRBJ1-5
cdr3_nt: TGTGCCAGCAGACAGTTATCCAATCAGCCCCAGCATTTT
cdr3_aa: CASRQLSNQPQHF

d_call: TRBD1
clone_size: -
v_call: TRBV19
j_call: TRBJ1-2
cdr3_nt: TGTGCCAGTAGCGCCGGGACAGGGACCTCATATGGCTACACCTTC
cdr3_aa: CASSAGTGTSYGYTF

d_call: -
clone_size: once
v_call: TRBV18
j_call: TRBJ1-1
cdr3_nt: TGTGCCAGCTCACCACGTAGGACAGTGGACACTGAAGCTTTCTTT
cdr3_aa: CASSPRRTVDTEAFF

d_call: -
clone_size: once
v_call: TRBV9
j_call: TRBJ1-4
cdr3_nt: TGTGCCAGCAGCAAACAGGGTGTTTCTGAAAAACTGTTTTTT
cdr3_aa: CASSKQGVSEKLFF

d_call: -
clone_size: once
v_call: TRBV6-1
j_call: TRBJ1-1
cdr3_nt: TGTGCCAGCAGTGCAGATCGACAGAGGAGAGCTTTCTTT
cdr3_aa: CASSADRQRRAFF

d_call: -
clone_size: -
v_call: TRBV15
j_call: TRBJ1-1
cdr3_nt: TGTGCCACCAGCAGCGGGAACAGGAACACTGAAGCTTTCTTT
cdr3_aa: CATSSGNRNTEAFF

d_call: -
clone_size: -
v_call: TRBV29-1
j_call: TRBJ2-7
cdr3_nt: TGCAGCGTAAGGACAAGCTCCTACGAGCAGTACTTC
cdr3_aa: CSVRTSSYEQYF

d_call: -
clone_size: -
v_call: TRBV5-1
j_call: TRBJ2-1
cdr3_nt: TGCGCCAGCAGCTCCCGGGACGTATCCTACAATGAGCAGTTCTTC
cdr3_aa: CASSSRDVSYNEQFF

d_call: -
clone_size: -
v_call: TRBV5-6
j_call: TRBJ2-1
cdr3_nt: TGTGCCAGCAGCTTGGAGAGACAGGCGTACAATGAGCAGTTCTTC
cdr3_aa: CASSLERQAYNEQFF

d_call: TRBD2
clone_size: -
v_call: TRBV5-1
j_call: TRBJ2-3
cdr3_nt: TGCGCCAGCAGCTGGACTAGCCCCCACACAGATACGCAGTATTTT
cdr3_aa: CASSWTSPHTDTQYF

d_call: -
clone_size: -
v_call: TRBV7-3
j_call: TRBJ2-1
cdr3_nt: TGTGCCAGCAGCTTAGGTCAGAATCTCTACAATGAGCAGTTCTTC
cdr3_aa: CASSLGQNLYNEQFF

d_call: TRBD2
clone_size: -
v_call: TRBV30
j_call: TRBJ2-1
cdr3_nt: TGTGCCTGGAGGCGACTAGCGGGTAATGAGCAGTTCTTC
cdr3_aa: CAWRRLAGNEQFF

d_call: TRBD2
clone_size: -
v_call: TRBV29-1
j_call: TRBJ2-5
cdr3_nt: TGCAGCGTTGAGGGAACTAGCGGGAGGAAAGAGGAGACCCAGTACTTC
cdr3_aa: CSVEGTSGRKEETQYF

d_call: -
clone_size: once
v_call: TRBV6-6
j_call: TRBJ2-2
cdr3_nt: TGTGCCAGCAGTTACTCGAAGTTTACCGGGGAGCTGTTTTTT
cdr3_aa: CASSYSKFTGELFF

d_call: -
clone_size: -
v_call: TRBV6-5
j_call: TRBJ2-7
cdr3_nt: TGTGCCAGCAGCGGGACTTCGGTTCGGTGGGAGCAGTACTTC
cdr3_aa: CASSGTSVRWEQYF

d_call: TRBD2
clone_size: -
v_call: TRBV5-5
j_call: TRBJ2-1
cdr3_nt: TGTGCCAGCAGCTTGGCAGCGGGGCTTGAGCAGTTCTTC
cdr3_aa: CASSLAAGLEQFF

d_call: -
clone_size: -
v_call: TRBV5-4
j_call: TRBJ2-7
cdr3_nt: TGTGCCAGCAGCCCCCAAGCGGGCCCTATCTACGAGCAGTACTTC
cdr3_aa: CASSPQAGPIYEQYF

d_call: TRBD1
clone_size: -
v_call: TRBV5-1
j_call: TRBJ2-4
cdr3_nt: TGCGCCAGCAGCTTAGGACAGGGTCGGGACATTCAGTACTTC
cdr3_aa: CASSLGQGRDIQYF

d_call: -
clone_size: few
v_call: TRBV7-2
j_call: TRBJ2-3
cdr3_nt: TGTGCCAGCAGCTTAGATGCCCTGGTCGGCACAGATACGCAGTATTTT
cdr3_aa: CASSLDALVGTDTQYF

d_call: -
clone_size: few
v_call: TRBV7-3
j_call: TRBJ2-2
cdr3_nt: TGTGCCAGCAGCCGATTCGGGGTTGAGGAGCTGTTTTTT
cdr3_aa: CASSRFGVEELFF

d_call: -
clone_size: -
v_call: TRBV19
j_call: TRBJ2-5
cdr3_nt: TGTGCCAGTAGTATAGGAGGGGATAGAGAGACCCAGTACTTC
cdr3_aa: CASSIGGDRETQYF

d_call: -
clone_size: -
v_call: TRBV19
j_call: TRBJ2-3
cdr3_nt: TGTGCCAGTAGAAAAAAAAGCACAGATACGCAGTATTTT
cdr3_aa: CASRKKSTDTQYF

d_call: TRBD1
clone_size: once
v_call: TRBV5-1
j_call: TRBJ1-2
cdr3_nt: TGCGCCAGCAAAGGGACAGGGGGCCTTTACGATATAACCTTC
cdr3_aa: CASKGTGGLYDITF

d_call: -
clone_size: -
v_call: TRBV25-1
j_call: TRBJ1-3
cdr3_nt: TGTGCCAGCAGTGAATATGGGAACCGGATCTCTGGAAACACCATATATTTT
cdr3_aa: CASSEYGNRISGNTIYF

d_call: TRBD2
clone_size: -
v_call: TRBV4-2
j_call: TRBJ2-1
cdr3_nt: TGTGCCAGCAGCTTACCGTTGAGGGAGGGATATTCCTACAATGAGCAGTTCTTC
cdr3_aa: CASSLPLREGYSYNEQFF

d_call: -
clone_size: -
v_call: TRBV6-1
j_call: TRBJ2-7
cdr3_nt: TGTGCCAGCACCCTGTCAGGGGGGCCCTACGAGCAGTACTTC
cdr3_aa: CASTLSGGPYEQYF

d_call: -
clone_size: -
v_call: TRBV5-4
j_call: TRBJ2-2
cdr3_nt: TGTGCCAGCAGCTTGGAAGCCTTAGCGAACACCGGGGAGCTGTTTTTT
cdr3_aa: CASSLEALANTGELFF

d_call: -
clone_size: -
v_call: TRBV9
j_call: TRBJ1-1
cdr3_nt: TGTGCCAGCAGCTCGGGCTGGGTGGACACTGAAGCTTTCTTT
cdr3_aa: CASSSGWVDTEAFF

d_call: TRBD2
clone_size: -
v_call: TRBV7-9
j_call: TRBJ2-1
cdr3_nt: TGTGCCAGCAGCTTAGTAGGACTAGTCTACAATGAGCAGTTCTTC
cdr3_aa: CASSLVGLVYNEQFF

d_call: -
clone_size: -
v_call: TRBV6-5
j_call: TRBJ1-4
cdr3_nt: TGTGCCAGCAGTTACGCCGGAGGGGAAAAACTGTTTTTT
cdr3_aa: CASSYAGGEKLFF